This passage covers 24 T cell receptor beta chains from one sample sequenced in a study of blood T cell repertoires in COVID-19. This table comes from immunoSEQ multiplex PCR, and its TCRdb copy is limited to in-frame clones, with some not included. This sample has about 160,000 clones, with around 84% found just once. Material for sequencing was peripheral blood. The receptors here all came from a middle-aged man with acute or convalescent COVID-19.

The J gene is TRBJ2-1, the V gene TRBV5-5; D uncertain. Trimming removed 6 bases from V and 10 bases from J, with 11 bases in between. The germline V gene encodes CDR1 SGHKS and CDR2 YYEKEE (reference sequence). The CDR3 has 11 amino acids. The CDR3 DNA reads TGTGCCAGCATCCTGGGCCAAGAGCAGTTCTTC. Its protein is CASILGQEQFF.

This chain joins TRBV6-5 and TRBJ1-2, with no clear D. CDR1 and CDR2 (germline): MNHEY, SVGAGI. V lost 2 bases and J 5 bases, leaving 15 bases between the germline ends. This CDR3 has 15 amino acids. The DNA for the CDR3 is TGTGCCAGCAGTTACGAGGAACCTCCTGGATATGGCTACACCTTC. This encodes CASSYEEPPGYGYTF.

The chain recombines TRBV19 with TRBJ1-4; 8 positions agree with TRBD1. CDR3 size: 13 residues. CDR1 and CDR2 (germline): LNHDA, SQIVND (reference sequence). Losses at the gene ends were 9 bases for V and 5 bases for J; bases not matched to a gene: 5. For the CDR3, the DNA is TGTGCCAGCGGACAGGGACAAAATGAAAAACTGTTTTTT. It codes for CASGQGQNEKLFF. The variable domain in full, with the rest retrieved from reference TRBV19 and TRBJ1-4, is DGGITQSPKYLFRKEGQNVTLSCEQNLNHDAMYWYRQDPGQGLRLIYYSQIVNDFQKGDIAEGYSVSREKKESFPLTVTSAQKNPTAFYLCASGQGQNEKLFFGSGTQLSVL.

This sequence joins TRBV2 and TRBJ2-7; possible D gene TRBD1, 5 bases. Germline V CDR1 and CDR2: SNHLY, FYNNEI. The germline V and J ends were trimmed by 3 bases and 6 bases, with 15 bases remaining between them. The CDR3 sequence is 14 residues long. The CDR3 sequence: CASSDWQGSGEQYF. CDR3 coding DNA: TGTGCCAGCAGTGATTGGCAGGGATCGGGCGAGCAGTACTTC.

V is TRBV19 and J is TRBJ1-2, with 9 bases matching TRBD1. The CDR3 is 14 amino acids. The trim removed 6 bases at V and 6 bases at J, leaving 8 bases unmatched. Germline CDR1 and CDR2: LNHDA and SQIVND (reference sequence). CDR3 in amino acids: CASSFQQGANGYTF. The CDR3, as DNA: TGTGCCAGTAGCTTCCAACAGGGGGCAAATGGCTACACCTTC.

This chain links TRBV5-1 with TRBJ2-2, with 7 bases fitting TRBD1. CDR1 and CDR2 (germline): SGHRS, YFSETQ. Unmatched junction bases numbered 7, after V lost 4 bases and J lost 1 base. The CDR3 has 16 amino acids. This CDR3 reads CASSRAPGGNTGELFF. The CDR3 DNA follows: TGCGCCAGCAGCCGAGCTCCAGGGGGGAACACCGGGGAGCTGTTTTTT.

This clone was found once. V usage is TRBV7-2 and J usage is TRBJ2-5; D possibly corresponds to TRBD2 (7 bases). Germline V CDR1 and CDR2: SGHTA, FQGNSA. V was shortened by 5 bases and J by 5 bases, with 15 bases between the two germline ends. The CDR3 runs to 14 residues. The CDR3: CASSPRRGGETQYF. CDR3 sequence (DNA): TGTGCCAGCAGCCCCCGAAGGGGGGGCGAGACCCAGTACTTC.

V usage is TRBV5-5 and J usage is TRBJ2-1; D not resolved. The CDR3 length is 14 residues. The germline V and J ends were trimmed by 0 bases and 0 bases, with 4 bases remaining between them. Looked up from germline, CDR1 is SGHKS and CDR2 is YYEKEE (reference sequence). The CDR3 region has the DNA TGTGCCAGCAGCTTGGTCGGCTCCTACAATGAGCAGTTCTTC. Encoded protein: CASSLVGSYNEQFF.

This chain joins TRBV19 and TRBJ2-3, with D possibly matching TRBD2 (5 bases). CDR3 length: 13 amino acids. The ends were cut back, 4 bases at V and 4 bases at J, with 9 bases in the middle. Germline CDR1 is LNHDA and CDR2 is SQIVND (reference sequence). The CDR3 region is CASSRTGADTQYF. As DNA, the CDR3 is TGTGCCAGTAGTAGGACTGGAGCAGATACGCAGTATTTT.

CDR3 sequence: CASKTTGGGQPQHF. The CDR3, as DNA: TGTGCCAGCAAAACGACAGGGGGCGGGCAGCCCCAGCATTTT. The chain carries TRBV6-5 and TRBJ1-5; 10 bases fit TRBD1. Trimming took 7 bases from V and 7 from J; bases not matched to a gene: 7. This CDR3 has 14 amino acids. CDR1 is MNHEY and CDR2 is SVGAGI in the germline V gene.

This clone was recorded a few times. The chain couples TRBV7-9 to TRBJ1-1; D is unresolved. The CDR3 covers 12 residues. Trimming removed 5 bases from V and 5 bases from J, with 9 bases in between. CDR1 SEHNR and CDR2 FQNEAQ come from the germline V gene (reference sequence). CDR3 nucleotides: TGTGCCAGCAGCCTATCGTCAACTGAAGCTTTCTTT. It specifies CASSLSSTEAFF.

The table lists this clone with a few counts. The J gene is TRBJ1-2, the V gene TRBV5-6; 9 bases agree with TRBD1. CDR1 and CDR2 (germline): SGHDT, YYEEEE. This CDR3 contains 14 residues. Losses at the gene ends were 5 bases for V and 2 bases for J; bases not matched to a gene: 4. CDR3 residues: CASREGTGNYGYTF. The CDR3 DNA is TGTGCCAGCAGGGAAGGGACAGGGAACTATGGCTACACCTTC.

The V call is TRBV10-3, the J call TRBJ1-2, with no clear D. Trimming shortened V by 6 bases and J by 7 bases, and 9 bases separated the two germline ends. CDR1 ENHRY and CDR2 SYGVKD come from the germline V gene. There are 11 residues in the CDR3. CDR3 bases: TGTGCCATCAGAGTTCTATTTGGCTACACCTTC. It codes for CAIRVLFGYTF.

V usage is TRBV18 and J usage is TRBJ1-4, with 8 bases identical to TRBD1. This CDR3 is 15 amino acids long. The J segment lost 4 bases and the V segment lost 5 bases, leaving 6 bases of the junction unmatched. The V gene's germline CDR1 is KGHSH and CDR2 LQKENI. This chain's CDR3 is CASSRSGQVNEKLFF. In nucleotides, the CDR3 is TGTGCCAGCTCAAGATCGGGACAGGTTAATGAAAAACTGTTTTTT.

The V and J genes are TRBV5-1 and TRBJ2-7; D gene ambiguous. Per the germline V gene, CDR1 is SGHRS and CDR2 is YFSETQ. There are 15 residues in the CDR3. The germline V and J ends were trimmed by 0 bases and 2 bases, with 12 bases remaining between them. The CDR3 spells CASSLGGSLPYEQYF. CDR3 nucleotides: TGCGCCAGCAGCTTGGGTGGCAGTCTTCCCTACGAGCAGTACTTC.

The V and J genes are TRBV19 and TRBJ2-2; 8 nucleotides match TRBD1. The CDR3 has 16 residues. V shed 9 bases, J shed 0 bases, and the junction held 9 bases outside the gene matches. The V gene's germline CDR1 is LNHDA and CDR2 SQIVND (reference sequence). Here the CDR3 DNA reads TGTGCCAGAGTTAATCAGGGGGCCCCGAACACCGGGGAGCTGTTTTTT. It specifies CARVNQGAPNTGELFF. Together with reference TRBV19 and TRBJ2-2, the CDR3 gives the full variable domain: DGGITQSPKYLFRKEGQNVTLSCEQNLNHDAMYWYRQDPGQGLRLIYYSQIVNDFQKGDIAEGYSVSREKKESFPLTVTSAQKNPTAFYLCARVNQGAPNTGELFFGEGSRLTVL.

V is TRBV3-1 (or the pseudogene TRBV3-2) and J is TRBJ1-2, with 10 bases aligning to TRBD1. The CDR3 contains 14 residues. CDR1 and CDR2 (germline): LGHDT, YNNKEL (reference sequence). V shed 3 bases and J 8 bases; nucleotides not matched to a gene: 6. The CDR3 loop reads CASSQRDRGEGYTF. The CDR3 DNA is TGTGCCAGCAGCCAGAGGGACAGGGGTGAAGGCTACACCTTC.

The chain recombines TRBV30 with TRBJ1-2; TRBD1 agrees at 9 bases. V shed 3 bases, J shed 7 bases, and the junction held 9 bases outside the gene matches. The CDR3 is 14 residues long. Germline loops: CDR1 GTSNPN, CDR2 SVGIG (reference sequence). Here the CDR3 DNA reads TGTGCCTGGAGCGCCGGGACAGGGAATGCTGGCTACACCTTC. Translated: CAWSAGTGNAGYTF.

V usage is TRBV19 and J usage is TRBJ2-5; the match to TRBD2 covers 10 bases. V gave up 6 bases and J gave up 4 bases; unmatched junction bases: 5. The germline V gene encodes CDR1 LNHDA and CDR2 SQIVND (reference sequence). The CDR3 runs 14 residues. For the CDR3, the DNA is TGTGCCAGTAGGTCCAGCGGGGGGGCAGAGACCCAGTACTTC. This gives the protein CASRSSGGAETQYF.

CDR3 in DNA: TGTGCCTGGAAAGGGGTCCACGAGCAGTACTTC. It translates to CAWKGVHEQYF. The rearrangement joins TRBV30 to TRBJ2-7, with D possibly matching TRBD1 (5 bases). Trimming removed 4 bases at V and 5 bases at J, with 9 bases between. Germline V gives CDR1 GTSNPN, CDR2 SVGIG (reference sequence). The CDR3 covers 11 residues.

The chain couples TRBV7-8 to TRBJ1-6; 9 positions agree with TRBD1. The germline CDR1 and CDR2 sequences are SGHVS and FQNEAQ. The CDR3 length is 13 residues. V was clipped by 3 bases and J by 10 bases; unmatched bases: 1. CDR3: CASSLTGGSPLHF. CDR3 DNA sequence: TGTGCCAGCAGCTTGACAGGGGGATCACCCCTCCACTTT.

As regards this clone: Additional DNA sequences in this sample encode the identical CDR3. The chain joins TRBV5-4 to TRBJ2-1; TRBD2 aligns across 10 bases. V dropped 4 bases and J dropped 1; count of bases not matched to a gene: 2. Germline V gene sequence: CDR1 SGHNT, CDR2 YYREEE (reference sequence). The CDR3 spans 15 residues. CDR3 nucleotide sequence: TGTGCCAGCAGCCGTAGCGGGGGGTCCTACAATGAGCAGTTCTTC. It yields the protein CASSRSGGSYNEQFF. Full variable domain (outside the CDR3, taken from reference TRBV5-4 and TRBJ2-1): ETGVTQSPTHLIKTRGQQVTLRCSSQSGHNTVSWYQQALGQGPQFIFQYYREEENGRGNFPPRFSGLQFPNYSSELNVNALELDDSALYLCASSRSGGSYNEQFFGPGTRLTVL.

This chain joins TRBV7-2 and TRBJ2-1; D gene unclear. The CDR3 loop spans 16 amino acids. Germline loops: CDR1 SGHTA, CDR2 FQGNSA. Trimming shortened V by 3 bases and J by 0 bases, and 12 bases separated the two germline ends. DNA for the CDR3: TGTGCCAGCAGCTTTCTGTCCTCGAGCTCCTACAATGAGCAGTTCTTC. The encoded protein is CASSFLSSSSYNEQFF.

V and J are TRBV2 and TRBJ1-2; 8 bases are a match to TRBD1. This CDR3 spans 13 amino acids. Germline V lookup: CDR1 SNHLY, CDR2 FYNNEI. V shed 10 bases and J 2 bases; nucleotides not matched to a gene: 6. CDR3 in amino acids: CATRTGTNYGYTF. Written as DNA, the CDR3 is TGTGCCACCCGGACAGGGACCAACTATGGCTACACCTTC. The full variable domain, its missing parts supplied by reference TRBV2 and TRBJ1-2, is EPEVTQTPSHQVTQMGQEVILRCVPISNHLYFYWYRQILGQKVEFLVSFYNNEISEKSEIFDDQFSVERPDGSNFTLKIRSTKLEDSAMYFCATRTGTNYGYTFGSGTRLTVV.